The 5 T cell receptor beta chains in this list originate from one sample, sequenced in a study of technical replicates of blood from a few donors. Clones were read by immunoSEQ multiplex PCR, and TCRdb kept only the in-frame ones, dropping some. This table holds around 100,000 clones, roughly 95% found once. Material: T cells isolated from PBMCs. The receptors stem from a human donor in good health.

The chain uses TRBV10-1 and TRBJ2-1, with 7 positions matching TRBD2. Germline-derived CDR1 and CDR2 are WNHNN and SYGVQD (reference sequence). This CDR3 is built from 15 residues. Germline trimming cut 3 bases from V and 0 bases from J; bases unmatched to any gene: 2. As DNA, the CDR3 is TGCGCCAGCAGTGACTCGGGGGGCTCCTACAATGAGCAGTTCTTC. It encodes CASSDSGGSYNEQFF.

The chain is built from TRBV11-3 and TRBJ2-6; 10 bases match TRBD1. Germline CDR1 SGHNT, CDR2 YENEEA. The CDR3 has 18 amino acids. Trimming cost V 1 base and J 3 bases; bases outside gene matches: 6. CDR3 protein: CASSLVGQGLSGANVLTF. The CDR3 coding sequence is TGTGCCAGCAGCTTAGTGGGACAGGGGTTGAGTGGGGCCAACGTCCTGACTTTC.

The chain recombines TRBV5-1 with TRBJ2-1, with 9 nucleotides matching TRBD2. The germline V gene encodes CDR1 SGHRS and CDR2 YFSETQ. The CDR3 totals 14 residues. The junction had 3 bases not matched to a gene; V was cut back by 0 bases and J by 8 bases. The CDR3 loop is CASSLAGTSYEQFF. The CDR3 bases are TGCGCCAGCAGCTTGGCCGGGACTAGCTATGAGCAGTTCTTC.

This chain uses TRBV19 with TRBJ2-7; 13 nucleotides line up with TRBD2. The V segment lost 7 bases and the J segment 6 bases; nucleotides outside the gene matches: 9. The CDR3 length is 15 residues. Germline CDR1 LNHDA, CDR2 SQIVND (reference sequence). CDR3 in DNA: TGTGCCAGTACACCTGGGACTAGCGGGATTGGCGAGCAGTACTTC. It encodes CASTPGTSGIGEQYF.

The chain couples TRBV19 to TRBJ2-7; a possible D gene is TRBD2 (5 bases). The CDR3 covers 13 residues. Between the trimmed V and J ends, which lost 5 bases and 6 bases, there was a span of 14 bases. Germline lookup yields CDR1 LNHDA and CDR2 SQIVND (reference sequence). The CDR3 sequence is CASSLEGWAEQYF. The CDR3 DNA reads TGTGCCAGTAGTCTTGAGGGCTGGGCCGAGCAGTACTTC.